The next 5 T cell receptor beta chains were all read from a single sample in a study of T cells in Graves' hyperthyroidism and ophthalmopathy. Using RNA transcripts as the source, TCR beta CDR3 regions were amplified. In the first-round RT-PCR of the TCR CDR3, the HTBI primer set was used. Each CDR3 protein gets one entry after TCRdb re-called the multiplex PCR reads with MiXCR. The data hold roughly 300,000 distinct CDR3 sequences, with less than 30% observed a single time. The source material was blood. The receptors come from a middle-aged man with Graves' hyperthyroidism that later progressed to Graves' ophthalmopathy.

A few counts support this clonotype. The V gene is TRBV12-3 or TRBV12-4, the J gene TRBJ1-1; D call uncertain. The V gene lost 8 bases and the J gene lost 4 bases, with 11 bases spanning the gap. The CDR3 is 12 amino acids. The CDR3 reads CASVWGTTEAFF. As DNA, the CDR3 is TGTGCCAGCGTTTGGGGAACCACTGAAGCTTTCTTT.

This clonotype came up many times. V usage is TRBV6-2 or TRBV6-3 and J usage is TRBJ2-5; D gene ambiguous. V was trimmed by 7 bases and J by 5 bases, leaving 8 bases between them. The CDR3 loop spans 11 amino acids. Per the germline V gene, CDR1 is MNHEY and CDR2 is SVGEGT. The CDR3 nucleotides read TGTGCCAGCAAAAAAGGCGAGACCCAGTACTTC. This sequence encodes CASKKGETQYF.

This clonotype was counted many times. This chain links TRBV24-1 with TRBJ1-1; D is possibly TRBD1 (5 bases). The CDR3 covers 13 residues. V lost 5 bases and J 4 bases, leaving 10 bases between the germline ends. Germline V gives CDR1 KGHDR, CDR2 SFDVKD. The CDR3 DNA reads TGTGCCACCAGTGGCATGGGGGGCACTGAAGCTTTCTTT. Translating gives CATSGMGGTEAFF.

This clonotype was counted at least ten times. The V call is TRBV4-2, the J call TRBJ1-1, with D unclear. Germline V lookup: CDR1 LGHNA, CDR2 YNFKEQ. V was cut by 0 bases and J by 8 bases, with 10 bases left in between. The CDR3 spans 13 residues. For the CDR3, the DNA is TGTGCCAGCAGCCAAGATAACCGAGAAGAAGCTTTCTTT. Amino acid sequence: CASSQDNREEAFF.

This clonotype showed up many times. The chain carries TRBV5-1 and TRBJ2-7; 10 bases line up with TRBD2. Per the germline V gene, CDR1 is SGHRS and CDR2 is YFSETQ. CDR3 size: 15 residues. The V and J ends lost 4 bases and 3 bases, in that order; junction bases with no gene match: 7. The CDR3 coding sequence is TGCGCCAGCAGCGGATCAGCGGGGGGGGGCTACGAGCAGTACTTC. This encodes CASSGSAGGGYEQYF.